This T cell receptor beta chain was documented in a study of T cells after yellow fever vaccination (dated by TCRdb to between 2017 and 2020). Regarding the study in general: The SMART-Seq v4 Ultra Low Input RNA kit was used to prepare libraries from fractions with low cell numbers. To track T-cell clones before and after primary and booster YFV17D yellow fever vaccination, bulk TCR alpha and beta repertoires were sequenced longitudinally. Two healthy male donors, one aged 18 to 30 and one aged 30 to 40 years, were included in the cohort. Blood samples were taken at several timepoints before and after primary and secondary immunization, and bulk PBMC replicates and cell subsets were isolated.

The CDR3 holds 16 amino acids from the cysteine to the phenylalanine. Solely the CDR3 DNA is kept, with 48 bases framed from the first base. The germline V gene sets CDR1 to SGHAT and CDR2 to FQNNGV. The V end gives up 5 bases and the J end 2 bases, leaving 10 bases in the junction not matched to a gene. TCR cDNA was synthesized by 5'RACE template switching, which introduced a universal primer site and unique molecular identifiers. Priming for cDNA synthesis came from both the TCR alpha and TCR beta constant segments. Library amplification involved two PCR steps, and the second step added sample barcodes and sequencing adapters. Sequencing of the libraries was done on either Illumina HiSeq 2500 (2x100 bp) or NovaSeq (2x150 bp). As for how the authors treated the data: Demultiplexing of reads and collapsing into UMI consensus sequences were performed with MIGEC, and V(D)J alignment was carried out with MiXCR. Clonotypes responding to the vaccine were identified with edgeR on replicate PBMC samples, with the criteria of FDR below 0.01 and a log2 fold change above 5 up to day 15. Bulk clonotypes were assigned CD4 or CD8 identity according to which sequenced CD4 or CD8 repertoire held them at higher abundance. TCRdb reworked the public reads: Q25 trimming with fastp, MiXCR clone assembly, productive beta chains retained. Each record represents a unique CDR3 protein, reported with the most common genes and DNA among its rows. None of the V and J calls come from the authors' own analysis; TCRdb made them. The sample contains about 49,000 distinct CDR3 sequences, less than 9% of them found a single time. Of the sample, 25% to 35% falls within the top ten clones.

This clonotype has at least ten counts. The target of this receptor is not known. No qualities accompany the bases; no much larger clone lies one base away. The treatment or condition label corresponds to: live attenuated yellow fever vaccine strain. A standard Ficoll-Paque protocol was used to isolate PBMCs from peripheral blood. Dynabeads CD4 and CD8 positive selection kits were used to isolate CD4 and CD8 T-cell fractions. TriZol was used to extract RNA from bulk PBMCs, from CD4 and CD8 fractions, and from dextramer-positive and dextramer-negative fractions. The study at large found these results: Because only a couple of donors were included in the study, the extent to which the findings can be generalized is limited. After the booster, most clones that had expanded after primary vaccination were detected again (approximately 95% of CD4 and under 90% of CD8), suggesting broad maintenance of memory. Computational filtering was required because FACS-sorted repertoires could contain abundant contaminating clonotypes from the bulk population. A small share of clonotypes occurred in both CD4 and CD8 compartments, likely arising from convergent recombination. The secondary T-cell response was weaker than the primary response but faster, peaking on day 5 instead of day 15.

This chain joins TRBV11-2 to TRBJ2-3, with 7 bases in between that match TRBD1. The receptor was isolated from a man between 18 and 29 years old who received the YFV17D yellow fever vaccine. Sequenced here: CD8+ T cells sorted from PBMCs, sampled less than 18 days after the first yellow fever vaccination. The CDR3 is CASSPTGTVITDTQYF. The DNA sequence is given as TGTGCCAGCAGCCCTACCGGGACAGTGATCACAGATACGCAGTATTTT.